This TCR beta chain derives from a study of cytotoxic CD8 clonotypes in ibrutinib-treated CLL listed by TCRdb under 2021. With regard to the full study: The cohort had some eleven relapsed/refractory and more than 14 treatment-naive patients; 17 to 18 were IGHV unmutated. On average, each sample yielded around 250,000 productive templates and under 95,000 productive rearrangements. Every sample from remission and from progressive disease was obtained while the patients were still on ibrutinib. Responses were partial in approximately 24 patients and complete in 2; after median around 68 months follow-up, around 15 stayed in remission and 12 progressed. Longitudinal samples were available for about 30% of the roughly 86 trial participants. The response samples were drawn at a median of roughly twelve months into treatment, with a range of roughly 6 to 40 months. Cryopreserved peripheral blood mononuclear cells were collected before treatment, at response, and at either disease progression or sustained remission. On the study overall, not on this receptor specifically: At baseline, clonality was higher than in age-matched healthy donors and showed a strong correlation with circulating CD8+ T-cell counts. Sustained-remission and progressing patients did not have matched sampling times, and lymph node repertoires were not examined. Clonality rose at ibrutinib response, remained stable during sustained remission, and dropped back toward baseline at progression. Public clonotypes were rare and either contracted or stayed stable during treatment, and the rise in clonality at ibrutinib response reflected the expansion of private clonotypes.

From the cysteine up to the phenylalanine, the CDR3 has a length of 16 residues. Only the CDR3 part of the read is kept: 48 bases, read in frame from the first base. CDR1 SGHTA and CDR2 FQGTGA are derived from the germline V gene. V loses 2 bases at its end and J loses 4 bases; junction bases beyond the gene matches: 8. On a MiSeq, deep resolution sequencing aimed for a depth between 1 in 1 million and 1 in 200,000 T cells, with each clonotype covered 10x on average. The immunoSEQ hsTCRB Kit was used to generate TCR beta libraries. The study's processing was this. ImmunoSEQ Data Assistant and ImmunoSEQ Analyzer were used for data analysis, and V, D and J genes were assigned according to IMGT definitions. Clonality was computed as one minus normalized Shannon entropy of productive rearrangement frequencies, ranging from 0 to 1. Only overrepresented clonotypes making up at least 0.05% of the repertoire of each patient were included in the public clonotype analysis. Around 12 age-matched healthy donor repertoires from immuneACCESS were used as controls for clonality. The table comes from immuneACCESS by way of TCRdb, which keeps in-frame sequences with V and J called. Part of the clones is missing from these tables; in studies checked, under half for an unresolved V gene and the rest for unknown reasons. Clonal size and the V and J genes are those of that table, whereas D and trimming came from the DNA. This sample lists 150,000 to 200,000 clones; 88% were detected once. Approximately 2.9% of the sample belongs to the ten largest clones.

A remark on this clone: What antigen it recognizes has not been identified. Per-base qualities were not stored, and no clone one base away is much larger.

In light of the paper, this sample's time point label describes: progressive disease on ibrutinib. For TCR beta library preparation, about 2.1 micrograms of genomic DNA were extracted from the cryopreserved PBMCs. Longitudinal blood samples from CLL patients receiving ibrutinib monotherapy were subjected to high-throughput TCR beta sequencing. The patients took part in an open-label, single-center phase 2 trial of ibrutinib monotherapy. The rearrangement joined TRBV7-3 to TRBJ2-3; TRBD2 fits 8 bases in the junction. Here the sequenced sample was PBMCs, taken at disease progression, from a patient treated with ibrutinib. The TCR sequence derives from a human donor with chronic lymphocytic leukemia. The sequenced DNA is TGTGCCAGCAGCTTATTAGAGCGGGAGATACCAGATACGCAGTATTTT. This encodes CASSLLEREIPDTQYF.